This T cell receptor beta chain came from a study of OX40 agonist ivuxolimab in advanced cancers. The overall study: Eligibility rules accepted prior anti-PD-1, anti-PD-L1 or anti-CTLA-4 therapy, and 40% had some. Study results and caveats: Antigen specificity of clonally expanded peripheral T cells was not established.

Germline V gives CDR1 SGHRS, CDR2 YFSETQ. J gave up 1 base and V 5 bases, and 9 bases lay outside the gene matches. This CDR3 comprises 15 residues. Sequenced by immunoSEQ multiplex PCR; TCRdb stores in-frame clones only, minus some. Of fewer than 95,000 clones listed, just under 90% are singletons. Blood sampling took place at baseline, cycle 4 day 1, and cycle 7 day 1. Remarks on this clone: Its antigen remains unidentified.

V gene TRBV5-1 combines with J gene TRBJ2-7; 7 bases match TRBD1. Here the sequenced sample was CD4+ or CD8+ T cells sorted from blood, taken in a trial of the OX40 agonist ivuxolimab. The sequence derives from an adult with an advanced solid tumor such as melanoma, head and neck, liver or kidney cancer. CDR3 amino acids: CASSRIAGGSYEQYF. CDR3 DNA: TGCGCCAGCAGTCGAATTGCAGGGGGATCCTACGAGCAGTACTTC.